This T cell receptor (beta chain) was sequenced during a study of regulatory T cells. General study points: Shannon entropy was nonsignificantly lower in patient CD8+ T cells than control CD8+ cells. Skewed V and J usage and few unique V-J pairs marked patient repertoires, most in Tregs.

The CDR3 has 14 amino acids. Germline V gives CDR1 LNHDA, CDR2 SQIVND (reference sequence). J lost 10 bases, V lost 3 bases, and 5 bases had no gene match. The PCR used 52 TRBV and 13 TRBJ primers. TCRdb keeps only in-frame clones here, not all; method: immunoSEQ multiplex PCR. The sample consists of roughly 15,000 clones, 92% of them appearing once. Concerning this clone: Its antigen is undetermined.

All CD3G-deficient patients showed autoimmunity, more severe in two. Patients aged 2 to 39 years had fewer naive and more memory CD4+ and CD8+ T cells. Sequencing was performed on CD8+ T cells sorted from blood. The genes are TRBV19 and TRBJ2-1; TRBD2 matches at 11 bases. This clonotype originated in a person aged 18-35 years with CD3G deficiency. CDR3 in amino acids: CASSISPSGGEQFF. The CDR3, as DNA: TGTGCCAGTAGTATCTCTCCTAGCGGGGGGGAGCAGTTCTTC.